This TCR beta chain was identified during a study of blood T cell repertoires in COVID-19. About the study: COVID-19 samples, acute and convalescent, were from the United States, Italy and Spain. The analysed material was cDNA or gDNA that came from T cells, B-cell-depleted T cells, or PBMCs.

V lost 6 bases, J lost 1 base, and 13 bases stayed unmatched. Germline V gives CDR1 MNHEY, CDR2 SVGEGT. The CDR3 length is 19 residues. Authors' data handling: Reference gene primer amplification in the assay estimated nucleated cell counts. Clones were sequenced by immunoSEQ multiplex PCR, and TCRdb holds only the in-frame ones, with some missing. V and J calls plus clone size are reproduced from that table; the DNA served to infer D and trimming. Seen here are tens of thousands of clones, about four fifths observed once, and the top ten hold approximately 6.3%. The receptor comes from a human donor in a cohort sampled during active or convalescent COVID-19. The chain is built from TRBV6-2 or TRBV6-3 and TRBJ2-3; 13 bases align to TRBD2. The sample was peripheral blood. The CDR3 bases are TGTGCCAGCAGCCTTACTGGACTAGCGGGGGCCAAGGGCACAGATACGCAGTATTTT. It encodes CASSLTGLAGAKGTDTQYF.